This TCR beta chain was identified in a study of shared clonotypes between healthy human individuals. Only in-frame clones appear in the TCRdb table, and some are missing; sequencing was by immunoSEQ multiplex PCR. The sample lists about 460,000 clones, around 77% occurring once. Per germline, CDR1 MDHEN and CDR2 SYDVKM. V lost 10 bases and J 5 bases, leaving 11 bases between the germline ends. The CDR3 runs to 11 residues. V is TRBV28 and J is TRBJ1-2; no clear D. This TCR came from a woman between 40 and 55 years old in good health. Some clones in this sample may be carry-over from other donors' samples. What was sequenced was PBMCs. The CDR3 here is CATREVYGYTF. The DNA of the CDR3 is TGTGCCACCCGAGAGGTTTATGGCTACACCTTC.